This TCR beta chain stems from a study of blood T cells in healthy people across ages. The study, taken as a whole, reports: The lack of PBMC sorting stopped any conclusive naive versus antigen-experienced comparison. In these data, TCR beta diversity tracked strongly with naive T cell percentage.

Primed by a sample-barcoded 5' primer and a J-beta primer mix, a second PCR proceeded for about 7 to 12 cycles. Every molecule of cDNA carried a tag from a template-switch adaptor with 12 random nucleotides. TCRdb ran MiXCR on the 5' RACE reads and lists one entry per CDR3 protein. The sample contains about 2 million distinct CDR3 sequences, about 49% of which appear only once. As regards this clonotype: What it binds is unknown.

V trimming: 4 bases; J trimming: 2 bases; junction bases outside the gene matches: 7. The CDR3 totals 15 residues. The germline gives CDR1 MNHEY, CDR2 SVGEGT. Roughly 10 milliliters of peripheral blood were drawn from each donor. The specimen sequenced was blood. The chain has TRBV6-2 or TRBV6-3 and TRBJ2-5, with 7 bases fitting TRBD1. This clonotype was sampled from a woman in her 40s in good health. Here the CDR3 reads CASSFRGQLQETQYF. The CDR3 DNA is TGTGCCAGCAGTTTCCGGGGACAGCTTCAAGAGACCCAGTACTTC.